The clone carrying this TCR beta chain was observed a handful of times. Its target is unknown. The sample comes from a study of cytomegalovirus exposure and HLA in healthy donors. Whole-study findings and limits: Investigators reported around 150 TCR beta chains as tied to cytomegalovirus.

The PCR contained 60 Vbeta and 13 Jbeta primers. Sequencing used immunoSEQ multiplex PCR; TCRdb keeps in-frame clones, though not all of them. This sample carries 220,000 or so clones, around 86% of them seen once, and the ten largest clones take 2.7%. The CDR3 loop spans 12 amino acids. Germline values: CDR1 SGHDT, CDR2 YYEEEE. V lost 2 bases, J lost 4 bases, and 4 bases lay in between. The sequencing input was PBMCs. The rearrangement links TRBV5-6 to TRBJ1-5, with D hard to call. The clonotype comes from a woman aged 40 to 50 in good health and CMV-seronegative. CDR3 sequence reads: CASSFRNQPQHF. CDR3 nucleotide sequence: TGTGCCAGCAGCTTCCGGAATCAGCCCCAGCATTTT.